The rows below give T cell receptor beta chains drawn from one sample of a study of blood T cell repertoires in COVID-19. Libraries were prepared by immunoSEQ multiplex PCR; TCRdb keeps only in-frame clonotypes and omits some of them. The table has about 230,000 clones, roughly 88% seen once. The source material was peripheral blood. All receptors come from a woman aged 40 to 50 who had recovered from COVID-19. Both conserved end residues are part of each CDR3.

v_gene: TRBV18; CDR3aa: CASSPKVAVYYEQYF
v_gene: TRBV6-6; CDR3aa: CASTESGQQETQYF
v_gene: TRBV5-1; CDR3aa: CASSFLGQNTEAFF
v_gene: TRBV18; CDR3aa: CASSPGQGVPNEQFF
v_gene: TRBV10-3; CDR3aa: CAISVAATGGTTTNQPQHF
v_gene: TRBV18; CDR3aa: CASSPGTGGGGNTEAFF
v_gene: TRBV5-5; CDR3aa: CASTMIADTQYF
v_gene: TRBV13; CDR3aa: CASSAQGARDYNEQFF
v_gene: TRBV18; CDR3aa: CASSPPRGTYNEQFF
v_gene: TRBV19; CDR3aa: CASSRGYSTDTQYF
v_gene: TRBV27; CDR3aa: CASSSHAENTEAFF
v_gene: TRBV3-1/TRBV3-2; CDR3aa: CATHPSGGATGELFF
v_gene: TRBV3-1/TRBV3-2; CDR3aa: CASSRLGREAFF
v_gene: TRBV27; CDR3aa: CASRSRQNSPLHF
v_gene: TRBV14; CDR3aa: CASRRAYTNTEAFF
v_gene: TRBV18; CDR3aa: CASSPHRDYEQYF
v_gene: TRBV7-9; CDR3aa: CASSLTGTNYGYTF
v_gene: TRBV3-1/TRBV3-2; CDR3aa: CATRTIRESGSPLHF
v_gene: TRBV7-9; CDR3aa: CASSFGTGGYEQYF
v_gene: TRBV9; CDR3aa: CASSVLSGGVNEQFF
v_gene: TRBV7-2; CDR3aa: CASSLALAGGLTEAFF
v_gene: TRBV27; CDR3aa: CASSPTLGTNIMNTEAFF
v_gene: TRBV7-9; CDR3aa: CASSPTTVRDGELFF
v_gene: TRBV7-3; CDR3aa: CASSSIGTEYNEQFF
v_gene: TRBV6-6; CDR3aa: CASSLTGINQPQHF
v_gene: TRBV7-8; CDR3aa: CASSLGTGNYNEQFF
v_gene: TRBV19; CDR3aa: CATFKGQGNTEAFF
v_gene: TRBV7-2; CDR3aa: CASSLVHGTGGGEQYF
v_gene: TRBV5-1; CDR3aa: CASRVLLNTDTQYF
v_gene: TRBV24-1; CDR3aa: CATSDFGLQGGETQYF
v_gene: TRBV6-1; CDR3aa: CASSDGERETQYF
v_gene: TRBV28; CDR3aa: CASSSGLGYTF
v_gene: TRBV6-6; CDR3aa: CASSYRSQNYGYTF
v_gene: TRBV10-3; CDR3aa: CAIRTSGGNYEQYF
v_gene: TRBV5-6; CDR3aa: CASSLGQDATNEKLFF
v_gene: TRBV20-1; CDR3aa: CSASAGVGTEAFF
v_gene: TRBV7-3; CDR3aa: CASSTRTGGMETQYF
v_gene: TRBV19; CDR3aa: CASSRDRAGTEAFF
v_gene: TRBV12-3/TRBV12-4; CDR3aa: CASSLDRNQPQHF
v_gene: TRBV29-1; CDR3aa: CSRTSGGGDTQYF
v_gene: TRBV11-3; CDR3aa: CASTLSYNSPLHF
v_gene: TRBV9; CDR3aa: CASSPTPGSRYEQYF
v_gene: TRBV7-9; CDR3aa: CASSLANPGQGAGELFF
v_gene: TRBV7-8; CDR3aa: CASSSQGSGELFF
v_gene: TRBV16; CDR3aa: CASSQRTSGGAGDNEQFF
v_gene: TRBV6-6; CDR3aa: CASRTGGHETQYF
v_gene: TRBV4-2; CDR3aa: CASSQDRKGGREAKNIQYF
v_gene: TRBV3-1/TRBV3-2; CDR3aa: CASSQDSGRGNTIYF
v_gene: TRBV3-1/TRBV3-2; CDR3aa: CASSQDVTSGGSSYNEQFF
v_gene: TRBV19; CDR3aa: CASSTSTGTGTFNYGYTF
v_gene: TRBV6-5; CDR3aa: CASTLAPDQPQHF